This TCR beta chain was recorded in a study of blood T cells in healthy people across ages. Findings of the study overall: Researchers said unsorted PBMCs prevented a conclusive naive versus antigen-experienced comparison.

This clonotype has only a few counts. The antigen is unknown. Alongside a J-beta primer mix, a sample-barcoded 5' primer served in a second PCR lasting roughly 6 to 11 cycles. A template-switch adaptor with 12 random nucleotides tagged each cDNA molecule. One entry per CDR3 protein results from TCRdb running MiXCR on the 5' RACE reads. The repertoire consists of 1.5 million to 1.8 million distinct CDR3 sequences, with 40% to 45% occurring once and the leading ten covering approximately 4.1%. Each sample yielded at least 6 micrograms of PBMC total RNA. CDR1 is SGHDN and CDR2 is FVKESK in the germline V gene. CDR3 length equals 14 residues. Trimming cost V 5 bases and J 5 bases, with 12 bases left between them.

The sequenced sample was blood. The TCR originated in a woman between 18 and 30 years old in good health. The rearrangement joins TRBV14 to TRBJ1-4; tentatively, D is TRBD1 (5 bases). CDR3 in amino acids: CASSNRQRNEKLFF. The CDR3 DNA is TGTGCCAGCAGCAATAGACAGAGGAATGAAAAACTGTTTTTT.